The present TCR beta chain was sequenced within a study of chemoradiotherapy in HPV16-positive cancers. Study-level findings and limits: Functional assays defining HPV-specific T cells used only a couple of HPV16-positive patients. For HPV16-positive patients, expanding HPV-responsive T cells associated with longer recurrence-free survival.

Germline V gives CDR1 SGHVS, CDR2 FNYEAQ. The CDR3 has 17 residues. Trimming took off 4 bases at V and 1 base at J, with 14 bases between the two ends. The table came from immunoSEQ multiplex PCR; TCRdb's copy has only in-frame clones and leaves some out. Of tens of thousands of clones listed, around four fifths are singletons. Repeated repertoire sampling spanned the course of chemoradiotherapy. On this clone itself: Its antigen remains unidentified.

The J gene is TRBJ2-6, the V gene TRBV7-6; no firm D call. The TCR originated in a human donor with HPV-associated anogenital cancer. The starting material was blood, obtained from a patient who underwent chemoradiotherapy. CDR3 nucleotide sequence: TGTGCCAGCAGCTGGAAAACGGGTCTGTCTGGGGCCAACGTCCTGACTTTC. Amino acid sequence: CASSWKTGLSGANVLTF.